This TCR beta chain originates from a study of fetal regulatory T cell absence and autoimmunity. The study's findings and limits: Broadly similar TRB gene family usage was seen in pancreas and cord blood. Oligoclonal TCR enrichment in pancreas over cord blood reached over 100-fold for some clones.

Trimming cost V 1 base and J 4 bases, with 5 bases left between them. In germline, CDR1 is SEHNR, CDR2 FQNEAQ (reference sequence). This CDR3 has 12 amino acids. The method was immunoSEQ multiplex PCR; TCRdb's version includes in-frame clones alone and lacks a portion of them. Of about 95,000 clones in the sample, 60% to 80% were seen once. A word on this clone: Its antigen is still unknown.

Source material: pancreas tissue. The clonotype originates from a male donor with IPEX syndrome. This chain uses TRBV7-9 with TRBJ2-7, with D perhaps TRBD1 (5 bases). CDR3 sequence (DNA): TGTGCCAGCAGCTTAGGACAGTACGAGCAGTACTTC. Amino acids: CASSLGQYEQYF. Full variable domain (rest looked up from reference TRBV7-9 and TRBJ2-7): DTGVSQNPRHKITKRGQNVTFRCDPISEHNRLYWYRQTLGQGPEFLTYFQNEAQLEKSRLLSDRFSAERPKGSFSTLEIQRTEQGDSAMYLCASSLGQYEQYFGPGTRLTVT.